The 31 T cell receptor beta chains given below trace back to one sample, sequenced in a study of blood T cell repertoires in COVID-19. Sequencing was performed with immunoSEQ multiplex PCR; in TCRdb, only in-frame clones are kept and a portion is missing. The top ten hold approximately 9% of the sample, which has fewer than 250,000 clones, under 90% seen once. The sample comprised PBMCs or T cells enriched from blood (not recorded which). Every receptor here comes from a woman aged 50 to 60 with acute COVID-19.

This chain joins TRBV4-3 and TRBJ1-6, with TRBD1 matching over 8 bases. The CDR3 has 17 residues. The V segment lost 0 bases and the J segment 9 bases; nucleotides outside the gene matches: 10. Germline V lookup: CDR1 LGHNA, CDR2 YSLEER. CDR3: CASSQDPRTGKSSPLHF. Here the CDR3 DNA reads TGCGCCAGCAGCCAAGATCCCCGGACAGGGAAGTCTTCACCCCTCCACTTT.

The chain uses TRBV10-3 and TRBJ2-3, with D unclear. Germline lookup yields CDR1 ENHRY and CDR2 SYGVKD. CDR3 length equals 12 residues. With 4 bases removed from V and 6 bases from J, the gap between germline ends came to 8 bases. The DNA of the CDR3 is TGTGCCATCAGTGGGCAGTCTGATACGCAGTATTTT. Encoded protein: CAISGQSDTQYF.

This clone was seen just once. This sequence joins TRBV5-6 and TRBJ1-3, with D possibly matching TRBD1 (5 bases). Germline V gene data show CDR1 as SGHDT and CDR2 as YYEEEE. V shed 4 bases and J shed 2 bases, with 16 bases lying between them. The CDR3 contains 16 residues. The CDR3 DNA follows: TGTGCCAGCAGCGTCCTATGGGGGGGACCTGGAAACACCATATATTTT. Protein product: CASSVLWGGPGNTIYF.

The chain recombines TRBV28 with TRBJ1-2, with a weak D call TRBD1 (6 bases). Germline V gene sequence: CDR1 MDHEN, CDR2 SYDVKM. This CDR3 is built from 12 residues. V was cut by 7 bases and J by 4 bases, with 10 bases left in between. The CDR3 loop reads CASTRGAYGYTF. Here the CDR3 DNA reads TGTGCCAGCACTCGGGGGGCCTATGGCTACACCTTC.

This clone has a handful of counts. The rearrangement links TRBV28 to TRBJ2-2; possible D gene TRBD2, 6 bases. The V end was cut by 10 bases, the J end by 5 bases, with 11 bases between. CDR3 size: 12 residues. The germline CDR1 and CDR2 sequences are MDHEN and SYDVKM. The DNA for the CDR3 is TGTGCCACGGGAGTGGTTACCGGGGAGCTGTTTTTT. Protein product: CATGVVTGELFF. The full variable domain, with the rest looked up from reference TRBV28 and TRBJ2-2, is DVKVTQSSRYLVKRTGEKVFLECVQDMDHENMFWYRQDPGLGLRLIYFSYDVKMKEKGDIPEGYSVSREKKERFSLILESASTNQTSMYLCATGVVTGELFFGEGSRLTVL.

V gene TRBV7-9 combines with J gene TRBJ2-7; D is unresolved. CDR3 length: 12 residues. Trimming cost V 3 bases and J 2 bases, with 5 bases left between them. The germline CDR1 and CDR2 sequences are SEHNR and FQNEAQ (reference sequence). In DNA, the CDR3 is TGTGCCAGCAGCTTCCGTCCCTACGAGCAGTACTTC. Its translation: CASSFRPYEQYF.

V gene TRBV7-9 combines with J gene TRBJ2-1, with TRBD2 as a possible D gene (6 bases). The germline gives CDR1 SEHNR, CDR2 FQNEAQ (reference sequence). The germline V and J ends were trimmed by 2 bases and 4 bases, with 12 bases remaining between them. This CDR3 spans 15 amino acids. CDR3 in DNA: TGTGCCAGCAGCTTAAGAGCGGGTGATTACAATGAGCAGTTCTTC. Amino acid sequence: CASSLRAGDYNEQFF.

The chain is built from TRBV11-3 and TRBJ2-4; D is uncertain. V was pared by 8 bases and J by 0 bases, with 11 bases between. The CDR3 has 14 amino acids. Germline CDR1 SGHNT, CDR2 YENEEA. The CDR3 loop reads CASVLHRAKNIQYF. CDR3 nucleotides: TGTGCCAGCGTACTTCATCGAGCCAAAAACATTCAGTACTTC.

The rearrangement uses TRBV30 and TRBJ1-1, with 7 positions matching TRBD1. The V gene's germline CDR1 is GTSNPN and CDR2 SVGIG (reference sequence). The V gene end was trimmed by 8 bases and the J gene end by 3 bases; junction bases not matched to a gene: 9. The CDR3 is made up of 13 amino acids. The CDR3 spells CAGRTGTDTEAFF. As DNA, the CDR3 is TGTGCCGGAAGGACCGGGACAGACACTGAAGCTTTCTTT.

The CDR3 region is CASSGENEQFF. Here the CDR3 DNA reads TGTGCCAGCAGTGGGGAGAATGAGCAGTTCTTC. The chain combines TRBV2 with TRBJ2-1; D is perhaps TRBD2 (5 bases). This CDR3 spans 11 amino acids. V lost 4 bases to trimming and J lost 7 bases, with 5 bases between them. Germline lookup yields CDR1 SNHLY and CDR2 FYNNEI.

The CDR3 DNA is TGTGCCAGCAGTTACCAACCGACAGGGCACGAGCAGTACTTC. It translates to CASSYQPTGHEQYF. The gene calls are TRBV6-5 and TRBJ2-7; 7 bases match TRBD1. This CDR3 spans 14 amino acids. The junction had 6 bases not matched to a gene; V was cut back by 2 bases and J by 5 bases. Germline CDR1 is MNHEY and CDR2 is SVGAGI.

V usage is TRBV5-5 and J usage is TRBJ2-7; TRBD1 matches at 7 bases. The CDR3 is 15 residues long. CDR1 is SGHKS, CDR2 YYEKEE, per germline (reference sequence). Trimming cost V 2 bases and J 7 bases; bases outside gene matches: 12. As DNA, the CDR3 is TGTGCCAGCAGCTTAATGGTAGGGGGCGCTTGGGAGCAGTACTTC. This translates into CASSLMVGGAWEQYF. The whole variable domain, filled in from reference TRBV5-5 and TRBJ2-7, reads DAGVTQSPTHLIKTRGQQVTLRCSPISGHKSVSWYQQVLGQGPQFIFQYYEKEERGRGNFPDRFSARQFPNYSSELNVNALLLGDSALYLCASSLMVGGAWEQYFGPGTRLTVT.

This clone occurred once. The chain combines TRBV7-2 with TRBJ2-7; 10 bases agree with TRBD2. The CDR3 covers 14 residues. The germline CDR1 and CDR2 sequences are SGHTA and FQGNSA. With 3 bases clipped from V and 7 bases from J, the junction kept 6 bases outside the gene matches. The CDR3 is CASSFEWGLAEQYF. In nucleotides, the CDR3 is TGTGCCAGCAGCTTCGAATGGGGACTAGCGGAGCAGTACTTC. Full variable domain (rest looked up from reference TRBV7-2 and TRBJ2-7): GAGVSQSPSNKVTEKGKDVELRCDPISGHTALYWYRQSLGQGLEFLIYFQGNSAPDKSGLPSDRFSAERTGGSVSTLTIQRTQQEDSAVYLCASSFEWGLAEQYFGPGTRLTVT.

A remark on this clone: The identical CDR3 is also encoded by other nucleotide sequences in the sample. The CDR3, as DNA: TGTGCCAGCAGCTTAAGGGGTTCTGGGGCCAACGTCCTGACTTTC. Translated: CASSLRGSGANVLTF. This chain uses TRBV28 with TRBJ2-6, with D tentatively TRBD1 (5 bases). Germline loops: CDR1 MDHEN, CDR2 SYDVKM. The V and J ends lost 6 bases and 1 base respectively, with 10 bases between them. The CDR3 totals 15 residues.

This clone was seen once. The chain carries TRBV7-8 and TRBJ1-3; D is possibly TRBD1 (6 bases). Trimming removed 5 bases at V and 0 bases at J, with 11 bases between. The V gene's germline CDR1 is SGHVS and CDR2 FQNEAQ. The length of the CDR3 is 15 residues. The CDR3 reads CASSNPGVSGNTIYF. Here the CDR3 DNA reads TGTGCCAGCAGCAACCCAGGGGTCTCTGGAAACACCATATATTTT.

The chain uses TRBV7-9 and TRBJ2-5; D not resolved. Trimming pared 9 bases from V and 2 bases from J, leaving 13 bases between. The CDR3 is 13 amino acids. The germline CDR1 and CDR2 sequences are SEHNR and FQNEAQ (reference sequence). Written as DNA, the CDR3 is TGTGCCAGTTCACGAGGATTACAAGAGACCCAGTACTTC. Encoded protein: CASSRGLQETQYF.

J is TRBJ1-4 and V is TRBV5-1, with D unclear. V shed 3 bases and J shed 7 bases, with 13 bases lying between them. Germline CDR1 reads SGHRS; CDR2 reads YFSETQ. CDR3 length equals 14 residues. The chain's CDR3 is CASSWLTGSEKLFF. CDR3 in DNA: TGCGCCAGCAGCTGGCTGACGGGGAGTGAAAAACTGTTTTTT. The full variable domain, rest sourced from reference TRBV5-1 and TRBJ1-4, is KAGVTQTPRYLIKTRGQQVTLSCSPISGHRSVSWYQQTPGQGLQFLFEYFSETQRNKGNFPGRFSGRQFSNSRSEMNVSTLELGDSALYLCASSWLTGSEKLFFGSGTQLSVL.

The V and J genes are TRBV28 and TRBJ1-3; D is unclear. Trimming shortened V by 7 bases and J by 0 bases, and 13 bases separated the two germline ends. The CDR3 extends over 15 amino acids. CDR1 is MDHEN, CDR2 SYDVKM, per germline. This CDR3 reads CASTDRSNSGNTIYF. The DNA of the CDR3 is TGTGCCAGCACCGATCGTTCTAACTCTGGAAACACCATATATTTT.

This clone has just one count. Other nucleotide sequences in the sample specify the same CDR3. The rearrangement links TRBV7-8 to TRBJ1-6, with D unresolved. Trimming took off 1 base at V and 7 bases at J, with 11 bases between the two ends. The CDR3 contains 15 residues. Germline values: CDR1 SGHVS, CDR2 FQNEAQ. CDR3 in amino acids: CASSLVGRGNSPLHF. CDR3 coding DNA: TGTGCCAGCAGCTTAGTGGGCCGTGGAAATTCACCCCTCCACTTT. The full variable domain, completed using reference TRBV7-8 and TRBJ1-6, is GAGVSQSPRYKVAKRGQDVALRCDPISGHVSLFWYQQALGQGPEFLTYFQNEAQLDKSGLPSDRFFAERPEGSVSTLKIQRTQQEDSAVYLCASSLVGRGNSPLHFGNGTRLTVT.

The chain is built from TRBV6-2 or TRBV6-3 and TRBJ2-1, with 8 bases aligning to TRBD2. The CDR3 runs to 14 residues. After removal of 5 bases from V and 7 bases from J, the junction contained 7 bases not matched to a gene. Germline CDR1 is MNHEY and CDR2 is SVGEGT. CDR3 loop: CASSDTGLGNEQFF. CDR3 DNA: TGTGCCAGCAGTGACACGGGACTAGGGAATGAGCAGTTCTTC.

The chain is built from TRBV5-6 and TRBJ1-1, with TRBD1 matching over 8 bases. With V trimmed by 0 bases and J by 0 bases, 7 bases remained unmatched. The germline gives CDR1 SGHDT, CDR2 YYEEEE. CDR3 length: 17 residues. The CDR3 coding sequence is TGTGCCAGCAGCTTGGGCCCTCCGGACAGGGTGAACACTGAAGCTTTCTTT. As protein: CASSLGPPDRVNTEAFF.

The chain recombines TRBV10-3 with TRBJ2-7, with TRBD1 identical over 8 bases. The CDR3 length is 13 residues. Germline CDR1 and CDR2: ENHRY and SYGVKD. Germline trimming cut 4 bases from V and 5 bases from J; bases unmatched to any gene: 4. The CDR3 protein is CAISAQGANEQYF. The CDR3 DNA reads as TGTGCCATCAGTGCTCAGGGGGCGAACGAGCAGTACTTC.

This rearrangement joins TRBV12-5 to TRBJ2-7; 8 bases fit TRBD2. The trim removed 1 base at V and 4 bases at J, leaving 15 bases unmatched. The V gene's germline CDR1 is LGHNT and CDR2 FRNRAP. The CDR3 has 18 residues. The CDR3 loop is CASGLGSGGGLYPYEQYF. The CDR3, as DNA: TGTGCTAGTGGTTTGGGATCCGGGGGGGGACTCTACCCGTACGAGCAGTACTTC.

This chain links TRBV6-2 or TRBV6-3 with TRBJ1-5; D unclear. The CDR3 extends over 18 amino acids. Trimming pared 4 bases from V and 0 bases from J, leaving 19 bases between. Germline values: CDR1 MNHEY, CDR2 SVGEGT. As DNA, the CDR3 is TGTGCCAGCAGTTCTGCTTGGGCAGGCCCGCATAGCAATCAGCCCCAGCATTTT. It yields the protein CASSSAWAGPHSNQPQHF.

This clone occurred a few times. This chain links TRBV28 with TRBJ2-5, with TRBD1 matching 7 bases. With V trimmed by 4 bases and J by 5 bases, 13 bases remained unmatched. Germline values: CDR1 MDHEN, CDR2 SYDVKM. The CDR3 has 16 residues. CDR3 coding DNA: TGTGCCAGCAGTTCCCCAAGACAGGGTGGGCGGGAGACCCAGTACTTC. It codes for CASSSPRQGGRETQYF.

The chain employs TRBV28 and TRBJ2-1; the match to TRBD2 covers 12 bases. The CDR3 covers 16 residues. V shed 1 base and J 9 bases; nucleotides not matched to a gene: 7. CDR1 is MDHEN and CDR2 is SYDVKM in the germline V gene. The CDR3 region is CASSLLRTSGAGEQFF. CDR3 in DNA: TGTGCCAGCAGTTTATTGAGGACTAGCGGGGCGGGTGAGCAGTTCTTC.

J is TRBJ2-7 and V is TRBV4-3, with D uncertain. Germline-derived CDR1 and CDR2 are LGHNA and YSLEER. With 6 bases removed from V and 1 base from J, the gap between germline ends came to 10 bases. This CDR3 contains 13 residues. The CDR3 is CASRTDVSYEQYF. The CDR3 bases are TGCGCCAGCAGAACAGACGTGTCCTACGAGCAGTACTTC.

This chain connects TRBV11-2 to TRBJ2-1, with D possibly being TRBD1 (6 bases). Looked up from germline, CDR1 is SGHAT and CDR2 is FQNNGV. This CDR3 comprises 17 residues. V shed 5 bases and J shed 0 bases, with 17 bases lying between them. CDR3 sequence: CASSDASRGSSYNEQFF. CDR3 bases: TGTGCCAGCAGCGACGCATCCAGGGGAAGCTCCTACAATGAGCAGTTCTTC.

The J gene is TRBJ2-3, the V gene TRBV15, with 14 bases matching TRBD2. J was trimmed by 4 bases and V by 5 bases; bases with no gene match: 5. The germline gives CDR1 LNHNV, CDR2 YYDKDF (reference sequence). The CDR3 is 16 residues long. CDR3 residues: CATSVRLAGGADTQYF. The CDR3, as DNA: TGTGCCACCAGCGTCCGACTAGCGGGGGGGGCAGATACGCAGTATTTT.

V gene TRBV18 combines with J gene TRBJ2-7, with a tentative D call TRBD2 (6 bases). The ends were cut back, 5 bases at V and 5 bases at J, with 10 bases in the middle. The CDR3 extends over 12 amino acids. Germline V gives CDR1 KGHSH, CDR2 LQKENI. The CDR3 bases are TGTGCCAGCTCAACGGGCGGGGACGAGCAGTACTTC. It codes for CASSTGGDEQYF. Full variable domain (rest looked up from reference TRBV18 and TRBJ2-7): NAGVMQNPRHLVRRRGQEARLRCSPMKGHSHVYWYRQLPEEGLKFMVYLQKENIIDESGMPKERFSAEFPKEGPSILRIQQVVRGDSAAYFCASSTGGDEQYFGPGTRLTVT.

The chain recombines TRBV11-2 with TRBJ2-7; perhaps TRBD2 as D (6 bases). CDR3 length: 16 residues. Germline lookup yields CDR1 SGHAT and CDR2 FQNNGV. Between the trimmed V and J ends, which lost 4 bases and 3 bases, there was a span of 19 bases. CDR3 loop: CASSSNNGAGYYEQYF. The CDR3 bases are TGTGCCAGCAGCTCGAATAACGGGGCGGGATACTACGAGCAGTACTTC.